This T cell receptor beta chain was captured in a study of blood T cells in healthy people across ages. Whole-study results and caveats: Long-lived donors exceeded aged donors in naive CD4+ cells and diversity.

There are many counts of this clonotype. Its antigen is still unknown. A J-beta primer mix and a sample-barcoded 5' primer were used in a second PCR of roughly 7 to 12 cycles. Researchers report that a template-switch adaptor with 12 random nucleotides tagged each cDNA molecule. There were at least 2.5 million CDR3-containing paired-end reads obtained from each sample. TCRdb independently ran MiXCR on the 5' RACE reads; one entry per CDR3 protein. The sample yields about 1.7 million distinct CDR3 sequences, approximately 28% seen once. The CDR3 runs 13 residues. V was cut by 5 bases and J by 11 bases, with 15 bases left in between.

Sequenced input: blood. The chain carries TRBV12-3 or TRBV12-4 and TRBJ1-4; maybe TRBD1 (5 bases). The receptor comes from a woman in her twenties or thirties in good health. The CDR3 DNA follows: TGTGCCAGCAGTACGGGACTTCGTGAGAAACTGTTTTTT. Translated, it gives CASSTGLREKLFF.